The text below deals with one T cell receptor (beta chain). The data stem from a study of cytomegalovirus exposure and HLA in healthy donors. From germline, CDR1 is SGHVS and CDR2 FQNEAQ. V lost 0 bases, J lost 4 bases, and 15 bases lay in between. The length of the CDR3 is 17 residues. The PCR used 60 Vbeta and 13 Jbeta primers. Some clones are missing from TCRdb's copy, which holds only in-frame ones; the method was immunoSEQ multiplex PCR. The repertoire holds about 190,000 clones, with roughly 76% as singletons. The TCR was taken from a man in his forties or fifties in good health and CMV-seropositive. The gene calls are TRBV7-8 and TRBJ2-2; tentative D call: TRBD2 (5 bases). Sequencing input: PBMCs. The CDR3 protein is CASSLALQERFTGELFF. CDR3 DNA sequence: TGTGCCAGCAGCTTAGCGCTTCAGGAGCGGTTCACCGGGGAGCTGTTTTTT.